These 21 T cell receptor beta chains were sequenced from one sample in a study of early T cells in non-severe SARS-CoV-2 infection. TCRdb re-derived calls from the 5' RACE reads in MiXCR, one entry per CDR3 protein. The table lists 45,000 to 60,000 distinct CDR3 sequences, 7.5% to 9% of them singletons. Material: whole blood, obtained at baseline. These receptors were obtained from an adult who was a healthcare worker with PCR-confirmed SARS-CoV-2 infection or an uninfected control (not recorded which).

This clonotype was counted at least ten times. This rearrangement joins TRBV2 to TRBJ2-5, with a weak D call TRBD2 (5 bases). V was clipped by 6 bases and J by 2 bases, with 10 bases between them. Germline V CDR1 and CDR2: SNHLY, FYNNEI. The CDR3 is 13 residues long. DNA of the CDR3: TGTGCCAGCAGGAGGACTCTACAAGAGACCCAGTACTTC. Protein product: CASRRTLQETQYF.

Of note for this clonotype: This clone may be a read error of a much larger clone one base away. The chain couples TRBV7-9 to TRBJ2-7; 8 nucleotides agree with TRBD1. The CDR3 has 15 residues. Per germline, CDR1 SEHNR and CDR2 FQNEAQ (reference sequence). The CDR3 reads CANSLGQGISYEQYF. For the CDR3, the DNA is TGTGCCAACAGCTTAGGACAGGGAATCTCCTACGAGCAGTACTTC.

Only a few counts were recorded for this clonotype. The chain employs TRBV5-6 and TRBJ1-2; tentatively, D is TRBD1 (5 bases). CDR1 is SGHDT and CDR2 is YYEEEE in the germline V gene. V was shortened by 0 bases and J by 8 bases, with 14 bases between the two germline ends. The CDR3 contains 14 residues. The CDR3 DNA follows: TGTGCCAGCAGCTTGGATCGCAGGGCGTACGGCTACACCTTC. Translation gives CASSLDRRAYGYTF.

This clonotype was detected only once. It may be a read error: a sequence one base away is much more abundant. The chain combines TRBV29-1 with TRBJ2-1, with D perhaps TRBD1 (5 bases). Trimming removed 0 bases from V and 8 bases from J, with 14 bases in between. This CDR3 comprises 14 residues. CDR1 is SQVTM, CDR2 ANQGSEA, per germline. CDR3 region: CSVEDQHTGYEQFF. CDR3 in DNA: TGCAGCGTTGAAGACCAACACACAGGCTATGAGCAGTTCTTC.

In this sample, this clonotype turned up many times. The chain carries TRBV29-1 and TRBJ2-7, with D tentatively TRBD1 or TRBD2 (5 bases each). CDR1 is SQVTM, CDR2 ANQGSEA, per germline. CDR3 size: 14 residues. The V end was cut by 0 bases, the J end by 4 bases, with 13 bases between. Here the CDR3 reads CSVEDPGTSYEQYF. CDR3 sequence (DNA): TGCAGCGTTGAAGATCCAGGGACGTCTTACGAGCAGTACTTC.

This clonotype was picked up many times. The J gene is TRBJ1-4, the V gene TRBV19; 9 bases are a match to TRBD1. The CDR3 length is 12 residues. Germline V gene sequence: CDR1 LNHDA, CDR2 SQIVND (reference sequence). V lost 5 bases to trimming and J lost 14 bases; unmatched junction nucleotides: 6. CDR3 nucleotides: TGTGCCAGTAGTCCGGACAGGGGATGGCTGTTTTTT. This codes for CASSPDRGWLFF.

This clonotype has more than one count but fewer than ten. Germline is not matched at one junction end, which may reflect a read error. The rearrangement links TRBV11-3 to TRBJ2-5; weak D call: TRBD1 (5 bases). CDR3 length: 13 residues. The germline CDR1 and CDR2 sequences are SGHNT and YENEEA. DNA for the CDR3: TGCGCCAGCAGCGCTTGGGGCCCACAGACCCAGTACTTC. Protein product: CASSAWGPQTQYF.

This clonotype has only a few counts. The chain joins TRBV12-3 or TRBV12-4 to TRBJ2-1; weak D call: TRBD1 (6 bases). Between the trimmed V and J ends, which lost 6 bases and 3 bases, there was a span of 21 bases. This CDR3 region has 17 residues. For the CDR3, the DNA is TGTGCCAGCAGAAATAAAGGACGCAGGGGCAGCTACAATGAGCAGTTCTTC. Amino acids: CASRNKGRRGSYNEQFF.

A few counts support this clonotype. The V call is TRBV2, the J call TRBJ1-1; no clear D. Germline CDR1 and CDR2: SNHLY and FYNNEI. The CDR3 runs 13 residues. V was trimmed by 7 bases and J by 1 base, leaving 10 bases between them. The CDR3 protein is CASMWGANTEAFF. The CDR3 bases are TGTGCCAGCATGTGGGGAGCGAACACTGAAGCTTTCTTT.

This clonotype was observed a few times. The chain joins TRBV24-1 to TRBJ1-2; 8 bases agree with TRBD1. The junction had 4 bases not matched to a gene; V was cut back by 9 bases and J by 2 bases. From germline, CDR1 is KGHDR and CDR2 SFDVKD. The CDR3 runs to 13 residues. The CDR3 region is CATADRENYGYTF. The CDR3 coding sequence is TGTGCCACCGCGGACAGGGAGAACTATGGCTACACCTTC.

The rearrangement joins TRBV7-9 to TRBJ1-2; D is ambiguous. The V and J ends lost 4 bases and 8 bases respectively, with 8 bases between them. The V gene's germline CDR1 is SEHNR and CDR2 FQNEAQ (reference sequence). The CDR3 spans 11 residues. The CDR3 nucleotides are TGTGCCAGCAGCTCGGACCCGGGCTACACCTTC. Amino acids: CASSSDPGYTF.

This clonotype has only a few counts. As DNA, the CDR3 is TGTGCCAGCAGCTTGGGCGGGCCCTACGAGCAGTACTTC. Its protein product is CASSLGGPYEQYF. The chain has TRBV11-2 and TRBJ2-7; a weak D match, TRBD2 (5 bases). Trimming took 3 bases from V and 2 from J, leaving 8 bases between them. CDR1 and CDR2 (germline): SGHAT, FQNNGV. The CDR3 consists of 13 residues. Filled out from reference TRBV11-2 and TRBJ2-7, the complete variable domain reads EAGVAQSPRYKIIEKRQSVAFWCNPISGHATLYWYQQILGQGPKLLIQFQNNGVVDDSQLPKDRFSAERLKGVDSTLKIQPAKLEDSAVYLCASSLGGPYEQYFGPGTRLTVT.

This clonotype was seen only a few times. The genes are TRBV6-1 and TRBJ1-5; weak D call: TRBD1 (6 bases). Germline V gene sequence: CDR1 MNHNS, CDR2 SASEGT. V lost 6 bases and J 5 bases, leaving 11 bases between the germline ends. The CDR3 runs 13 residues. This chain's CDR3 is CASSNAGDQPQHF. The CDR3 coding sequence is TGTGCCAGCAGCAACGCAGGGGATCAGCCCCAGCATTTT.

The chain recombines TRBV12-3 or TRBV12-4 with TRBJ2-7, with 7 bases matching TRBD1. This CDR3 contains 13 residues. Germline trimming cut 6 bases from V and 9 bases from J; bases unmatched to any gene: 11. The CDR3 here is CASSTTRQGLQYF. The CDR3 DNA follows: TGTGCCAGCAGCACGACCCGACAGGGTTTGCAGTACTTC.

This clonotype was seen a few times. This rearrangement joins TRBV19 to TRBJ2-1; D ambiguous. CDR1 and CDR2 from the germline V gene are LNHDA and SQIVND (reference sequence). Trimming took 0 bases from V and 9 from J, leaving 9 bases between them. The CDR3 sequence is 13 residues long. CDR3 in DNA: TGTGCCAGTAGTATAGATTACGGAGTTGAGCAGTTCTTC. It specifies CASSIDYGVEQFF.

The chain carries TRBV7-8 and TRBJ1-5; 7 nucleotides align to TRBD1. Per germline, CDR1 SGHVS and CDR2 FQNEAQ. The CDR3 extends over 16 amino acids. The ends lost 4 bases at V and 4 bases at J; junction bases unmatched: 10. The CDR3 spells CASSSDSGTVNQPQHF. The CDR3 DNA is TGTGCCAGCAGCTCCGATTCCGGGACAGTGAATCAGCCCCAGCATTTT.

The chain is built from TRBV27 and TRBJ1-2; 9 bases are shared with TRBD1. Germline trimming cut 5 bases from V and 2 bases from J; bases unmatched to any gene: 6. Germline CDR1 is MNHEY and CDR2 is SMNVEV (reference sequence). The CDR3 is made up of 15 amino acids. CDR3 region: CASSPWTGENYGYTF. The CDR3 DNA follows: TGTGCCAGCAGTCCATGGACAGGGGAGAACTATGGCTACACCTTC.

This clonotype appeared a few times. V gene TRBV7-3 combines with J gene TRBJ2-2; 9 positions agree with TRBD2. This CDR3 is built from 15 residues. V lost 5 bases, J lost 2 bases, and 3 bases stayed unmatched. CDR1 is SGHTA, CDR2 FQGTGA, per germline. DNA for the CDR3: TGTGCCAGCAGCACGGGACTAGCCAACACCGGGGAGCTGTTTTTT. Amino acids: CASSTGLANTGELFF.

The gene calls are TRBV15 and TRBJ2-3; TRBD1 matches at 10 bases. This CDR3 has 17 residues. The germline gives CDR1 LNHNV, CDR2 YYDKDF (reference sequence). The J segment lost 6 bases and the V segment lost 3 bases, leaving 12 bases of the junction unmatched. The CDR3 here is CATSRGTGATLGDTQYF. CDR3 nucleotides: TGTGCCACCAGCAGGGGGACAGGGGCAACCCTGGGGGATACGCAGTATTTT.

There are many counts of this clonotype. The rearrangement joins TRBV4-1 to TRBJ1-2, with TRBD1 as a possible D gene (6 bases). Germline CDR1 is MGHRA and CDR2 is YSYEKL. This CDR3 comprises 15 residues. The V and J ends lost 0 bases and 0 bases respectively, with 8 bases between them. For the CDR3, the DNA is TGCGCCAGCAGCCAAGATACAGGGCCTAACTATGGCTACACCTTC. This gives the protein CASSQDTGPNYGYTF.

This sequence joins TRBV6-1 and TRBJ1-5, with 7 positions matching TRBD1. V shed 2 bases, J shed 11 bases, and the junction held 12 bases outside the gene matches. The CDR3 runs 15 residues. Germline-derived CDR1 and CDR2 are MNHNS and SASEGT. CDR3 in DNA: TGTGCCAGCAGTGAAATGGGACAGCCGGTATTGGCCCAGCATTTT. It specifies CASSEMGQPVLAQHF.